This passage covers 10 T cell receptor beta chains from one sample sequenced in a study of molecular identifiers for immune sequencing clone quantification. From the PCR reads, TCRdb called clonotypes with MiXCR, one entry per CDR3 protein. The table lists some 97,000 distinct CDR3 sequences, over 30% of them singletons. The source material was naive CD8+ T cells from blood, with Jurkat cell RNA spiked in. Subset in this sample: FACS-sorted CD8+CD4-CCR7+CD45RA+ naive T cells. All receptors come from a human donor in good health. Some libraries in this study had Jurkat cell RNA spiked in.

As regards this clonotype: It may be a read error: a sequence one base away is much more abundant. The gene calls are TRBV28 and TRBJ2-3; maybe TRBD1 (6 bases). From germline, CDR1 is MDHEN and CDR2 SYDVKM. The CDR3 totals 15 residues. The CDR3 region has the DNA TGTGCCTGCAGTTTAATTCAGGGGAGCACAGATACGCAGTATTTT. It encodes CACSLIQGSTDTQYF. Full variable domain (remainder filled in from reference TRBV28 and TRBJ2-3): DVKVTQSSRYLVKRTGEKVFLECVQDMDHENMFWYRQDPGLGLRLIYFSYDVKMKEKGDIPEGYSVSREKKERFSLILESASTNQTSMYLCACSLIQGSTDTQYFGPGTRLTVL.

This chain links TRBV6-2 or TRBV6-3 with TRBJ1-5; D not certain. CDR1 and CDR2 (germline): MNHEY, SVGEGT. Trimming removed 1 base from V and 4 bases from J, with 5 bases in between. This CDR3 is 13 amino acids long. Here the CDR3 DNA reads TGTGCCAGCAGTTACTTCCGAAATCAGCCCCAGCATTTT. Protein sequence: CASSYFRNQPQHF.

CDR3 region: CASSYYDRGRNEQYF. In DNA, the CDR3 is TGCGCCAGCAGCTACTACGACAGGGGACGGAACGAGCAGTACTTC. V gene TRBV5-1 combines with J gene TRBJ2-7, with 8 bases lining up with TRBD1. The CDR3 contains 15 residues. Losses at the gene ends were 3 bases for V and 5 bases for J; bases not matched to a gene: 10. Per the germline V gene, CDR1 is SGHRS and CDR2 is YFSETQ.

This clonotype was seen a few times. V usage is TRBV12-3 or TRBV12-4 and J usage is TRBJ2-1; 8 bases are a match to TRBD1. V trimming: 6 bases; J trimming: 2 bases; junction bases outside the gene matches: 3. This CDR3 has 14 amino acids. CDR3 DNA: TGTGCCAGCAGCCAGGACAGGGCCTACAATGAGCAGTTCTTC. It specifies CASSQDRAYNEQFF.

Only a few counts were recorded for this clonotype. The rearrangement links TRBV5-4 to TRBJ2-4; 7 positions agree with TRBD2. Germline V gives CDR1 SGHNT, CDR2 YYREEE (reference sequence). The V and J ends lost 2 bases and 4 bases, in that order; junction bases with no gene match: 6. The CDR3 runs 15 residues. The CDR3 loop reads CASSLVTSSKNIQYF. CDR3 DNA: TGTGCCAGCAGCTTAGTGACTAGCAGTAAAAACATTCAGTACTTC.

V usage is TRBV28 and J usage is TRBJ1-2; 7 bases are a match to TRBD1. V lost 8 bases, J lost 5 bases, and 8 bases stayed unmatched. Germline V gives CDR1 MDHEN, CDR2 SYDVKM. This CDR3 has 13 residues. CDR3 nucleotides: TGTGCCAGCTGTGAATCACAGGGGTATGGCTACACCTTC. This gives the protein CASCESQGYGYTF.

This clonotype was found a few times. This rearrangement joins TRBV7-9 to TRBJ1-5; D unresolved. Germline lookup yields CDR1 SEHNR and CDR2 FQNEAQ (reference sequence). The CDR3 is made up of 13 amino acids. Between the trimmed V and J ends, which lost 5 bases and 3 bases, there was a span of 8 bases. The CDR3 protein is CASSQPPNQPQHF. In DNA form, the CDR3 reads TGTGCCAGCAGCCAGCCCCCCAATCAGCCCCAGCATTTT.

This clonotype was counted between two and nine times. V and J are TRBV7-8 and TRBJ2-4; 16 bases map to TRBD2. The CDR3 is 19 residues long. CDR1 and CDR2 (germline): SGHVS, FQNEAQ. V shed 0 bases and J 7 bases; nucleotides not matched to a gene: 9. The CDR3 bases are TGTGCCAGCAGCTTAGCCACCGGGACTAGCGGGAGGGCCGATAACATTCAGTACTTC. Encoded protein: CASSLATGTSGRADNIQYF.

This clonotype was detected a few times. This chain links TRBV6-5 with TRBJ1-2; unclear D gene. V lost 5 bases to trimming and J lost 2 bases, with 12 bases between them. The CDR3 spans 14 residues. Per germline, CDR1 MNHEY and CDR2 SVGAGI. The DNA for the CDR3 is TGTGCCAGCAGTCAAGGAGGCGGGAACTATGGCTACACCTTC. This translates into CASSQGGGNYGYTF.

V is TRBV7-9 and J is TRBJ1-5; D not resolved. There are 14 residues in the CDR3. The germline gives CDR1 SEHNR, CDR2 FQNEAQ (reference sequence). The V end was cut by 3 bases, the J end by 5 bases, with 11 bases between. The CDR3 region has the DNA TGTGCCAGCAGCTTTGCAACGGGAGATCAGCCCCAGCATTTT. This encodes CASSFATGDQPQHF.